This TCR beta chain was captured in a study of blood T cell repertoires in COVID-19. Turning to the study itself: COVID-19 samples from acute and convalescent phases originated in the United States, Italy and Spain.

As handled by the study authors: Amplification of reference gene primers was used by the study to estimate nucleated cell counts. The repertoire was sequenced with immunoSEQ multiplex PCR; TCRdb's copy has only in-frame clones and lacks some. V and J calls and clone size come straight from that table; D and trimming were deduced from the DNA. The sample lists under 110,000 clones, 90% to 95% occurring once. The CDR3 length is 16 residues. The V end lost 1 base, the J end lost 0 bases, and 10 bases lay between the germline ends. In germline, CDR1 is MNHNS, CDR2 SASEGT. The V gene is TRBV6-1, the J gene TRBJ2-1; the D is unclear. This TCR derives from a man aged 45-65 years with acute or convalescent COVID-19. Material: peripheral blood. The CDR3: CASSEVPPPSYNEQFF. The CDR3 nucleotides are TGTGCCAGCAGTGAAGTCCCCCCTCCCTCCTACAATGAGCAGTTCTTC.